The next 24 T cell receptor beta chains were all read from a single sample in a study of T cell changes during pregnancy in multiple sclerosis. Measured with immunoSEQ multiplex PCR; TCRdb has only the in-frame clones, and not every one. Of under 45,000 clones listed, 95% to 96% were seen once; the top ten hold approximately 1%. Specimen: peripheral blood, collected in the second trimester of pregnancy. The receptors shown here come from a female donor with multiple sclerosis, enrolled in a pregnancy study.

V usage is TRBV11-2 and J usage is TRBJ2-1; 10 bases agree with TRBD2. The CDR3 is 14 amino acids. Germline lookup yields CDR1 SGHAT and CDR2 FQNNGV. Trimming at V came to 6 bases and at J to 7 bases, leaving 6 bases not matched to a gene. The CDR3: CASSRTSGLNEQFF. The CDR3 DNA follows: TGTGCCAGCAGTAGGACTAGCGGACTTAATGAGCAGTTCTTC.

The gene calls are TRBV27 and TRBJ1-4; 7 bases line up with TRBD1. V gave up 3 bases and J gave up 8 bases; unmatched junction bases: 18. Germline CDR1 reads MNHEY; CDR2 reads SMNVEV (reference sequence). The CDR3 runs 18 residues. The CDR3 protein is CASSFSRGGNRGGEKLFF. The CDR3 DNA reads as TGTGCCAGCAGTTTCTCGCGTGGGGGAAACAGGGGTGGAGAAAAACTGTTTTTT.

The rearrangement links TRBV6-5 to TRBJ2-3; 9 positions match TRBD1. The germline V gene encodes CDR1 MNHEY and CDR2 SVGAGI. Unmatched junction bases numbered 7, after V lost 6 bases and J lost 3 bases. There are 15 residues in the CDR3. This CDR3 is CASRETGGRTDTQYF. CDR3 nucleotide sequence: TGTGCCAGCAGAGAGACAGGGGGGCGAACAGATACGCAGTATTTT.

This clone was recorded once. This chain connects TRBV7-7 to TRBJ2-7; 9 bases line up with TRBD1. The V and J ends lost 5 bases and 7 bases, in that order; junction bases with no gene match: 6. CDR3 length: 13 residues. CDR1 SSHAT and CDR2 FNYEAQ come from the germline V gene (reference sequence). The CDR3, as DNA: TGTGCCAGCAGCCCAGGGACAGGGAGAGAGCAGTACTTC. Translated, it gives CASSPGTGREQYF.

J is TRBJ2-1 and V is TRBV7-8; 8 bases line up with TRBD2. V shed 5 bases and J 3 bases; nucleotides not matched to a gene: 6. Germline-derived CDR1 and CDR2 are SGHVS and FQNEAQ. CDR3 length equals 15 residues. Here the CDR3 reads CASSSPAGGYNEQFF. DNA for the CDR3: TGTGCCAGCAGCAGTCCGGCGGGAGGCTACAATGAGCAGTTCTTC. The full variable domain, rest sourced from reference TRBV7-8 and TRBJ2-1, is GAGVSQSPRYKVAKRGQDVALRCDPISGHVSLFWYQQALGQGPEFLTYFQNEAQLDKSGLPSDRFFAERPEGSVSTLKIQRTQQEDSAVYLCASSSPAGGYNEQFFGPGTRLTVL.

A single count supports this clone. The rearrangement links TRBV27 to TRBJ2-1; 8 nucleotides align to TRBD2. Germline lookup yields CDR1 MNHEY and CDR2 SMNVEV (reference sequence). Trimming cost V 5 bases and J 4 bases; bases outside gene matches: 10. This CDR3 is built from 16 residues. Here the CDR3 DNA reads TGTGCCAGCAGTCCCTTTGGGGCGGGAGGATACAATGAGCAGTTCTTC. It encodes CASSPFGAGGYNEQFF.

This clone appeared a single time. The rearrangement uses TRBV28 and TRBJ1-3; D not certain. CDR1 is MDHEN, CDR2 SYDVKM, per germline. The ends were cut back, 4 bases at V and 5 bases at J, with 15 bases in the middle. CDR3 length: 15 residues. CDR3 nucleotide sequence: TGTGCCAGCAGTTCCAAACCCCAGGTCCGAAACACCATATATTTT. Translation gives CASSSKPQVRNTIYF. The variable domain in full, with the rest retrieved from reference TRBV28 and TRBJ1-3, is DVKVTQSSRYLVKRTGEKVFLECVQDMDHENMFWYRQDPGLGLRLIYFSYDVKMKEKGDIPEGYSVSREKKERFSLILESASTNQTSMYLCASSSKPQVRNTIYFGEGSWLTVV.

This clone was found once. The gene calls are TRBV21-1 and TRBJ2-1; the tabulated D call, TRBD2, remains unverified against the DNA. TRBV21-1 is an annotated pseudogene. The CDR3 covers 18 residues. This CDR3 reads CASSTPRGPSGNYNEQFF. In DNA, the CDR3 is TGTGCCAGCAGCACGCCAAGGGGCCCTAGCGGAAACTACAATGAGCAGTTCTTC.

The chain employs TRBV4-3 and TRBJ1-1; D is ambiguous. Germline-derived CDR1 and CDR2 are LGHNA and YSLEER. V gave up 0 bases and J gave up 6 bases, with 8 bases separating them. This CDR3 contains 13 residues. Here the CDR3 reads CASSQDWGAEAFF. The CDR3 bases are TGCGCCAGCAGCCAAGATTGGGGAGCTGAAGCTTTCTTT.

V gene TRBV5-1 combines with J gene TRBJ2-7; 10 positions agree with TRBD1. CDR1 and CDR2 from the germline V gene are SGHRS and YFSETQ. Germline trimming cut 3 bases from V and 7 bases from J; bases unmatched to any gene: 4. The CDR3 contains 13 residues. The CDR3 DNA reads as TGCGCCAGCAGCTATGGGACAGGGGTTGAGCAGTACTTC. Amino acids: CASSYGTGVEQYF.

The chain joins TRBV19 to TRBJ2-7, with 10 positions matching TRBD2. Per the germline V gene, CDR1 is LNHDA and CDR2 is SQIVND (reference sequence). The CDR3 is 14 residues long. Trimming took 3 bases from V and 6 from J; bases not matched to a gene: 5. The CDR3 loop is CASSIQAGGFEQYF. The CDR3 DNA sequence: TGTGCCAGTAGTATTCAAGCGGGAGGGTTCGAGCAGTACTTC. Supplemented by reference TRBV19 and TRBJ2-7, the full variable domain reads DGGITQSPKYLFRKEGQNVTLSCEQNLNHDAMYWYRQDPGQGLRLIYYSQIVNDFQKGDIAEGYSVSREKKESFPLTVTSAQKNPTAFYLCASSIQAGGFEQYFGPGTRLTVT.

This chain links TRBV5-5 with TRBJ2-7; the match to TRBD1 covers 12 bases. This CDR3 comprises 17 residues. With 0 bases clipped from V and 3 bases from J, the junction kept 7 bases outside the gene matches. Germline CDR1 reads SGHKS; CDR2 reads YYEKEE (reference sequence). This chain's CDR3 is CASSLGDRGQLDYEQYF. The CDR3 DNA reads as TGTGCCAGCAGCTTGGGGGACAGGGGGCAGTTAGACTACGAGCAGTACTTC.

The genes are TRBV19 and TRBJ1-5; D is uncertain. Germline V gives CDR1 LNHDA, CDR2 SQIVND (reference sequence). The CDR3 is 14 residues long. With 6 bases removed from V and 2 bases from J, the gap between germline ends came to 11 bases. DNA of the CDR3: TGTGCCAGTAGAATCTCTCTAGGCAATCAGCCCCAGCATTTT. This sequence encodes CASRISLGNQPQHF.

V gene TRBV2 combines with J gene TRBJ1-1; D perhaps matches TRBD1 (5 bases). Germline lookup yields CDR1 SNHLY and CDR2 FYNNEI. The CDR3 consists of 13 residues. Trimming left V 8 bases short and J 1 base short, with 11 bases between. CDR3 amino acids: CASGGEGNTEAFF. The CDR3 DNA is TGTGCCAGCGGGGGGGAGGGGAACACTGAAGCTTTCTTT.

The rearrangement links TRBV4-1 to TRBJ1-1; D possibly corresponds to TRBD1 (5 bases). The CDR3 spans 14 residues. Germline values: CDR1 MGHRA, CDR2 YSYEKL. Trimming removed 1 base from V and 1 base from J, with 7 bases in between. This CDR3 reads CASSQGTTNTEAFF. In nucleotides, the CDR3 is TGCGCCAGCAGCCAAGGGACAACGAACACTGAAGCTTTCTTT.

The rearrangement links TRBV5-4 to TRBJ1-2, with D perhaps matching TRBD1 (6 bases). Germline CDR1 SGHNT, CDR2 YYREEE (reference sequence). The CDR3 sequence is 15 residues long. The V gene lost 0 bases and the J gene lost 2 bases, with 11 bases spanning the gap. The CDR3 protein is CASSLVGGENYGYTF. The CDR3 nucleotides are TGTGCCAGCAGCTTGGTAGGGGGAGAGAACTATGGCTACACCTTC.

This chain links TRBV6-1 with TRBJ2-7; 7 nucleotides line up with TRBD1. This CDR3 comprises 15 residues. Germline CDR1 reads MNHNS; CDR2 reads SASEGT. Trimming removed 2 bases from V and 1 base from J; junction bases left unmatched: 5. This CDR3 is CASSERGLGSYEQYF. CDR3 DNA: TGTGCCAGCAGTGAAAGGGGGCTAGGTTCCTACGAGCAGTACTTC.

The rearrangement links TRBV30 to TRBJ2-3; 8 bases line up with TRBD2. In germline, CDR1 is GTSNPN, CDR2 SVGIG (reference sequence). The CDR3 runs to 14 residues. Written as DNA, the CDR3 is TGTGCGGCAAAAGCGGGAGTTCTTGCAGATACGCAGTATTTT. This translates into CAAKAGVLADTQYF.

The chain combines TRBV4-3 with TRBJ1-2; 7 nucleotides agree with TRBD1. The CDR3 sequence is 16 residues long. Losses at the gene ends were 1 base for V and 0 bases for J; bases not matched to a gene: 5. Germline loops: CDR1 LGHNA, CDR2 YSLEER. CDR3 sequence: CASSQGVDRANYGYTF. In DNA form, the CDR3 reads TGCGCCAGCAGCCAAGGGGTAGACAGGGCTAACTATGGCTACACCTTC.

The genes are TRBV25-1 and TRBJ1-1, with D tentatively TRBD1 (5 bases). Germline lookup yields CDR1 MGHDK and CDR2 SYGVNS. V was shortened by 6 bases and J by 1 base, with 12 bases between the two germline ends. CDR3 size: 14 residues. The chain's CDR3 is CASSRLGQNTEAFF. The CDR3 DNA reads TGTGCCAGCAGCCGATTAGGACAGAACACTGAAGCTTTCTTT.

This clone was seen a single time. The rearrangement joins TRBV7-8 to TRBJ2-7; D might be TRBD2 (5 bases). This CDR3 is 15 amino acids long. The V gene's germline CDR1 is SGHVS and CDR2 FQNEAQ. Deletions cut 5 bases from V and 0 bases from J, with 14 bases between. The CDR3 region has the DNA TGTGCCAGCAGCCCCCCTCGGAGGAGCTCCTACGAGCAGTACTTC. It yields the protein CASSPPRRSSYEQYF.

J is TRBJ1-1 and V is TRBV27; D not certain. The V gene lost 5 bases and the J gene lost 5 bases, with 12 bases spanning the gap. CDR1 and CDR2 (germline): MNHEY, SMNVEV (reference sequence). This CDR3 region has 13 residues. The CDR3 here is CASSTGAGTEAFF. The DNA for the CDR3 is TGTGCCAGCAGTACTGGCGCGGGGACTGAAGCTTTCTTT.

The CDR3 region is CASRAGQGSLGYGYTF. CDR3 nucleotide sequence: TGTGCCAGTAGGGCGGGACAGGGTTCTCTTGGCTATGGCTACACCTTC. The V and J genes are TRBV19 and TRBJ1-2; TRBD1 matches at 9 bases. The trim removed 6 bases at V and 4 bases at J, leaving 12 bases unmatched. This CDR3 spans 16 amino acids. The germline V gene has CDR1 LNHDA and CDR2 SQIVND (reference sequence).

This rearrangement joins TRBV2 to TRBJ2-2, with TRBD2 as a possible D gene (5 bases). The V and J ends lost 4 bases and 9 bases respectively, with 9 bases between them. Germline CDR1 and CDR2: SNHLY and FYNNEI. The CDR3 runs to 12 residues. CDR3 nucleotide sequence: TGTGCCAGCAGTGGAGGGTCTCGGGAGCTGTTTTTT. It encodes CASSGGSRELFF.